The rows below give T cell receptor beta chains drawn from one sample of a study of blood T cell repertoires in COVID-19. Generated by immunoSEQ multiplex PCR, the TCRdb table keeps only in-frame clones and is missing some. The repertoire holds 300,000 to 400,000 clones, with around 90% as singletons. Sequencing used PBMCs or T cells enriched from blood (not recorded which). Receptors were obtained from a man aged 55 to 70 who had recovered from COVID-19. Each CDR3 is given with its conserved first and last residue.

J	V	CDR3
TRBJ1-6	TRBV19	CASSTGQGKASPLHF
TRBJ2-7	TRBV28	CASTTGTVPSEQYF
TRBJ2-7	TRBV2	CASNEGTYEQYF
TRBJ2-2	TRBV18	CASSNRDSGELFF
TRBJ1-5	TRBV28	CASSLRMGGNQPQHF
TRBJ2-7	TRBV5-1	CASSLKTDSRPYEQYF
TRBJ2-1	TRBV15	CATSIPWTSPLTEQFF
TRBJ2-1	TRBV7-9	CASSLVYGGLNEQFF
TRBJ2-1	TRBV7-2	CASSFGTSHNEQFF
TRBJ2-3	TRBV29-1	CSVEGKLETDTQYF
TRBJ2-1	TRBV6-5	CASRQGSYNEQFF
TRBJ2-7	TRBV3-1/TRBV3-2	CASSPLTSPLYEQYF
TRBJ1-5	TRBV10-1	CASIMGSPGMGAGGAQHF
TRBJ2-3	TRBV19	CASSEYFGTGSDTQYF
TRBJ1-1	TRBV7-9	CASSPQGTNTEAFF
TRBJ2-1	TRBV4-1	CASSQLAGVGNEQFF
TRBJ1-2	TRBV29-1	CSVWPAGNGYGYTF
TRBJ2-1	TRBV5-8	CASSWTQSLAGYNEQFF
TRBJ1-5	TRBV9	CASSVEGGAGQPQHF
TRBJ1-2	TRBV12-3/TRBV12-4	CASSSHGGNGYTF
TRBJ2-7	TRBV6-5	CASNLAGLNYEQYF
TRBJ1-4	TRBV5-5	CASSSSRRDRDEKLFF
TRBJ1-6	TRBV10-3	CAISESKSVAAYNSPLHF
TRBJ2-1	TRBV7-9	CASSLTGPRDNEQFF
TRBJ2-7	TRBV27	CASSLGSSSYEQYF
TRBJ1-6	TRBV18	CASSPGQGQSPLHF
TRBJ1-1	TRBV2	CASSGQGGTEAFF
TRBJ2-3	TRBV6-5	CASSYSQGTDTQYF
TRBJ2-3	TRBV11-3	CASSLGQGLADTQYF
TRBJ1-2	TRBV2	CATEPGMGGYTF